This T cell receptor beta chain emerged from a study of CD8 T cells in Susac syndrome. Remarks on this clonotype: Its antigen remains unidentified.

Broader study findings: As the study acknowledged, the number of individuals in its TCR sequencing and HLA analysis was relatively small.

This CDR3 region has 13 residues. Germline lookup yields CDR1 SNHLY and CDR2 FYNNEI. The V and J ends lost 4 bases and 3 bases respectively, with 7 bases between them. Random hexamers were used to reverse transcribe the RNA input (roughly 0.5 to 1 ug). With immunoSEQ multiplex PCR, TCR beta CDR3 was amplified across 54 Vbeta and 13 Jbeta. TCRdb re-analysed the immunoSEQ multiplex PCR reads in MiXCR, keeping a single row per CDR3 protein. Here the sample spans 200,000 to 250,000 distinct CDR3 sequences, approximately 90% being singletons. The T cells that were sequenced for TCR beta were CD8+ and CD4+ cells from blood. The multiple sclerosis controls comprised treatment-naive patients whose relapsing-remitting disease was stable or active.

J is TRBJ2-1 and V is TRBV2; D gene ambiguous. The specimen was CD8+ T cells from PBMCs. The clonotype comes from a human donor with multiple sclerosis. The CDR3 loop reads CASSVGGYNEQFF. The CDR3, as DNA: TGTGCCAGCAGTGTAGGTGGCTACAATGAGCAGTTCTTC. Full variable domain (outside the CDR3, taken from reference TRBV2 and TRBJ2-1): EPEVTQTPSHQVTQMGQEVILRCVPISNHLYFYWYRQILGQKVEFLVSFYNNEISEKSEIFDDQFSVERPDGSNFTLKIRSTKLEDSAMYFCASSVGGYNEQFFGPGTRLTVL.